Here is one T cell receptor beta chain with its context. Treatment given: roughly 19 received Ad26.COV2.S at low or high dose, single or two shots; roughly five received placebo; per-sample allocation not given. The samples date from day 63 after the first vaccine or placebo injection. The sample originates from a study of Ad26.COV2.S vaccination and SARS-CoV-2 variants. Here immunoSEQ multiplex PCR was the method, and the copy in TCRdb shows in-frame clones only, minus some. The sample lists a few hundred thousand clones, approximately 91% seen once, with about 1.9% in the top ten. The CDR3 totals 14 residues. V was cut by 5 bases and J by 6 bases, with 17 bases left in between. Germline assignment: CDR1 MNHEY and CDR2 SVGAGI.

The sequence was collected from a person aged 18-60 years who received the Ad26.COV2.S COVID-19 vaccine or a placebo. This chain links TRBV6-5 with TRBJ2-7, with a possible D match to TRBD1 (5 bases). Here the sequenced sample was peripheral blood, taken in a trial of Ad26.COV2.S vaccine versus placebo. Written as DNA, the CDR3 is TGTGCCAGCAGTAGGGGTTTATTTCCCCCCGAGCAGTACTTC. Protein: CASSRGLFPPEQYF.